The source of this TCR beta chain is a study of cytotoxic CD8 clonotypes in ibrutinib-treated CLL. Study-wide background: Patient counts were about a dozen relapsed/refractory, more than 14 treatment-naive and under 18 IGHV unmutated. Investigators collected response samples after a median about twelve months of treatment, range 6 to 36. Findings of the study overall: Clonality rose at ibrutinib response, held steady in sustained remission, and fell toward baseline at progression. Baseline levels of clonality went above those of age-matched healthy donors and moved with circulating CD8+ T-cell counts.

For this clone: Its matching antigen is unknown.

Here immunoSEQ multiplex PCR was the method, and the copy in TCRdb shows in-frame clones only, minus some. The data show some 200,000 clones, 60% to 80% seen once. The germline V gene encodes CDR1 SGHRS and CDR2 YFSETQ. Trimming stripped 0 bases from V and 3 bases from J, with 9 bases between. The CDR3 is made up of 15 amino acids. This receptor was identified in a human donor with chronic lymphocytic leukemia. The source material was PBMCs, sampled after 12 months of ibrutinib treatment. The V call is TRBV5-1, the J call TRBJ1-4; D is unclear. DNA of the CDR3: TGCGCCAGCAGCTTGGAGGGCGGATCTAATGAAAAACTGTTTTTT. This gives the protein CASSLEGGSNEKLFF.